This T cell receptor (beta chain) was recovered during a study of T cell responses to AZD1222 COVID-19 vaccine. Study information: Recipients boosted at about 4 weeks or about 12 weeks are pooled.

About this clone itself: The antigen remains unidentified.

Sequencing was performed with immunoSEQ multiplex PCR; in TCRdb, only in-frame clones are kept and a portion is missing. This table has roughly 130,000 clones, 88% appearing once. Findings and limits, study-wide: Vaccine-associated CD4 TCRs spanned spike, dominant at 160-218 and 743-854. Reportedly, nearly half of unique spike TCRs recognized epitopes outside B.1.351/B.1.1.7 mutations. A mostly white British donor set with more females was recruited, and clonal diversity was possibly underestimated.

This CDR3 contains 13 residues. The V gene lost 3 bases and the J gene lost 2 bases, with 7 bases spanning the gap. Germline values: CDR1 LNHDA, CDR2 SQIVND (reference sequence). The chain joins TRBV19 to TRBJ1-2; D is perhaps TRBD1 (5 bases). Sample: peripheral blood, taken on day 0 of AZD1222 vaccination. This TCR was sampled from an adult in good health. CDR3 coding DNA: TGTGCCAGTAGTATTCCAGGGAACTATGGCTACACCTTC. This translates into CASSIPGNYGYTF.